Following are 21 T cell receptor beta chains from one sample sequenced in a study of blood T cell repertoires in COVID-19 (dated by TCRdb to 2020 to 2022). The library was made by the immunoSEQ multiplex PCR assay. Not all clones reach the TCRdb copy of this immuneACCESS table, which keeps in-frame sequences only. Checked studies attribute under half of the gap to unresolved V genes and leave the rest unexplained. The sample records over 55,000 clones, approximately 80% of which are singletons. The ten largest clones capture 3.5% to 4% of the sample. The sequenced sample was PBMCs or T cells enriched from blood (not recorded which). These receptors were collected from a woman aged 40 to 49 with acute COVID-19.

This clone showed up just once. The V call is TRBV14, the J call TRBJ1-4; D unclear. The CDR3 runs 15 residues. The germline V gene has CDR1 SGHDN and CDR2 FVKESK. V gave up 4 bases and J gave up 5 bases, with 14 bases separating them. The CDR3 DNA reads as TGTGCCAGCAGCCGCGCCCGGGGTGGCAATGAAAAACTGTTTTTT. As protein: CASSRARGGNEKLFF. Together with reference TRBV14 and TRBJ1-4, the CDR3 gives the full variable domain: EAGVTQFPSHSVIEKGQTVTLRCDPISGHDNLYWYRRVMGKEIKFLLHFVKESKQDESGMPNNRFLAERTGGTYSTLKVQPAELEDSGVYFCASSRARGGNEKLFFGSGTQLSVL.

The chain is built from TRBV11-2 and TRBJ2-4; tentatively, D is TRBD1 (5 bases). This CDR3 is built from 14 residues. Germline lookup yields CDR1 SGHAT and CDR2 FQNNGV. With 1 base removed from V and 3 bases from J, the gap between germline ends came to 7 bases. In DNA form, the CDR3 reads TGTGCCAGCAGCTTAGCAGGGATCAAAAACATTCAGTACTTC. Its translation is CASSLAGIKNIQYF.

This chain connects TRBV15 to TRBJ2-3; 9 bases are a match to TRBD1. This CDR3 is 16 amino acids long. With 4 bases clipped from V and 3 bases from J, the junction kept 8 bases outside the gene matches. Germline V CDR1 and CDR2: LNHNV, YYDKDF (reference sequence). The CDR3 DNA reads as TGTGCCACCAGCATTGCCGGGACAGGGAGTACAGATACGCAGTATTTT. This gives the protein CATSIAGTGSTDTQYF.

The CDR3 loop is CASYIAGATDTQYF. CDR3 DNA sequence: TGCGCCAGCTACATAGCGGGGGCCACAGATACGCAGTATTTT. The chain carries TRBV5-1 and TRBJ2-3, with 9 bases identical to TRBD2. Germline assignment: CDR1 SGHRS and CDR2 YFSETQ. This CDR3 spans 14 amino acids. Trimming at V came to 7 bases and at J to 2 bases, leaving 5 bases not matched to a gene.

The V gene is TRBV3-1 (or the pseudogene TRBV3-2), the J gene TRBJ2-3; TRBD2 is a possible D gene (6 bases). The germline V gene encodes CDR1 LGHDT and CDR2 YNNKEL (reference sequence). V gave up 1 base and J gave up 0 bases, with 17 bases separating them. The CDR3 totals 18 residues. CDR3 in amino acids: CASSQGGRGGWSTDTQYF. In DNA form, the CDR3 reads TGTGCCAGCAGCCAAGGCGGGCGTGGGGGGTGGAGCACAGATACGCAGTATTTT.

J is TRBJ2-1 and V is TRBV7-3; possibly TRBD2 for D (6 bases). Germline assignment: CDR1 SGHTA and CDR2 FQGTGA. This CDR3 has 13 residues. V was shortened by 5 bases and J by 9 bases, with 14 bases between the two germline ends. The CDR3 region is CASSPQPSAEQFF. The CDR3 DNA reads TGTGCCAGCAGCCCGCAGCCTAGCGCTGAGCAGTTCTTC.

DNA for the CDR3: TGTGCCAGCAGAGCTTTTCGAAATCAGCCCCAGCATTTT. It specifies CASRAFRNQPQHF. The rearrangement joins TRBV28 to TRBJ1-5, with unresolved D. This CDR3 contains 13 residues. V gave up 6 bases and J gave up 4 bases, with 10 bases separating them. Germline V gene sequence: CDR1 MDHEN, CDR2 SYDVKM.

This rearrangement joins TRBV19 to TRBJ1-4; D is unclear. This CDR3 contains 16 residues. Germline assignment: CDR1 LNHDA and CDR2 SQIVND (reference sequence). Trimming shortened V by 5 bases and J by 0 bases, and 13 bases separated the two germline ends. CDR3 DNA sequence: TGTGCCAGTAGTCTCACCGTGCGTGCAACTAATGAAAAACTGTTTTTT. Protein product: CASSLTVRATNEKLFF.

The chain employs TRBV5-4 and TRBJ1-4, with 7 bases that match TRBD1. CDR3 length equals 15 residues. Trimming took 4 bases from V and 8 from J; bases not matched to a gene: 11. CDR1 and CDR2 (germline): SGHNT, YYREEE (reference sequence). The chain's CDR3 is CASSGKGAHGEKLFF. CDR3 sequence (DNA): TGTGCCAGCAGCGGGAAGGGGGCTCATGGAGAAAAACTGTTTTTT.

In nucleotides, the CDR3 is TGTGCCAGCAGCCGAGCCGCCGCGGGTAACACTGAAGCTTTCTTT. Its protein product is CASSRAAAGNTEAFF. The chain employs TRBV3-1 (or the pseudogene TRBV3-2) and TRBJ1-1; the D is unclear. The ends were cut back, 4 bases at V and 2 bases at J, with 14 bases in the middle. This CDR3 spans 15 amino acids. The germline CDR1 and CDR2 sequences are LGHDT and YNNKEL (reference sequence).

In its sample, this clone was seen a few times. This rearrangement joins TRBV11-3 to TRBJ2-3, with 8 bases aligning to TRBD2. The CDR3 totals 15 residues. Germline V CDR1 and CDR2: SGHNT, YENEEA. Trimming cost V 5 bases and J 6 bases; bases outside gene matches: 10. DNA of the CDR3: TGTGCCAGCAGCGGGGGACTAGACTCTCTGGATACGCAGTATTTT. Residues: CASSGGLDSLDTQYF.

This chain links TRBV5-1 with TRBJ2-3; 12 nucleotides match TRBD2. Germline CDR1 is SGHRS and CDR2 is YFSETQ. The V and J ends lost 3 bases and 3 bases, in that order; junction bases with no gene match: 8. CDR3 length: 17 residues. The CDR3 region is CASSSRLAGVRTDTQYF. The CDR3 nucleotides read TGCGCCAGCAGCTCCCGACTAGCGGGAGTTCGAACAGATACGCAGTATTTT.

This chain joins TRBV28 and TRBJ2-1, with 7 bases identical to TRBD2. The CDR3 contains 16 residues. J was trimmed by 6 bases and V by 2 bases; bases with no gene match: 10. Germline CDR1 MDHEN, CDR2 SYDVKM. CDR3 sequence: CASSLPRGAGSNEQFF. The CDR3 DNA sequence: TGTGCCAGCAGTTTACCCCGGGGAGCGGGAAGCAATGAGCAGTTCTTC.

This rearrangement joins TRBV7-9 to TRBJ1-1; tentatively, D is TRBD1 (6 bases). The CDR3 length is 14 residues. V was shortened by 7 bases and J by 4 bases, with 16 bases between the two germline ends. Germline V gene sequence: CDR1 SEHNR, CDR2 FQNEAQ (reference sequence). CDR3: CASTGEGGSTEAFF. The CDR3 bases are TGTGCCAGCACCGGGGAGGGGGGAAGCACTGAAGCTTTCTTT.

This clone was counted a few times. This CDR3 reads CATSTGRGANYGYTF. DNA for the CDR3: TGTGCCACCAGCACTGGGAGGGGAGCTAACTATGGCTACACCTTC. The chain combines TRBV15 with TRBJ1-2; a possible D gene is TRBD1 (5 bases). The germline V gene encodes CDR1 LNHNV and CDR2 YYDKDF (reference sequence). This CDR3 is 15 amino acids long. The V gene lost 4 bases and the J gene lost 0 bases, with 12 bases spanning the gap.

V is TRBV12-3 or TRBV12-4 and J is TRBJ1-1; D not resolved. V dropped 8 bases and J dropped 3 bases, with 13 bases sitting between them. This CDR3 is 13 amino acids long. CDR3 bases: TGTGCCAGCGGAGAAAACCGTTACACTGAAGCTTTCTTT. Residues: CASGENRYTEAFF.

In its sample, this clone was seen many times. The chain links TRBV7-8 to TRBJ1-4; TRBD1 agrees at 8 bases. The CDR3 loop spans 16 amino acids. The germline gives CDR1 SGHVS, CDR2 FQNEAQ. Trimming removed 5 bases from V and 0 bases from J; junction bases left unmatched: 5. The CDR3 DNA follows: TGTGCCAGCAGCCCCCGGGACAGGTCAACTAATGAAAAACTGTTTTTT. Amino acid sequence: CASSPRDRSTNEKLFF.

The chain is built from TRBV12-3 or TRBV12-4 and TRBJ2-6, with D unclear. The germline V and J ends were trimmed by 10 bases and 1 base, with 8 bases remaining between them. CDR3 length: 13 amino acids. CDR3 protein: CATQQSGANVLTF. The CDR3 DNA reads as TGTGCCACCCAACAATCTGGGGCCAACGTCCTGACTTTC.

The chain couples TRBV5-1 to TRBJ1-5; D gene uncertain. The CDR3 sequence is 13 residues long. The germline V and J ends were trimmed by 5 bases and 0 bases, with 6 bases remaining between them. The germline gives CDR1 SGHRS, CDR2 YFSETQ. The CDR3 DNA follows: TGCGCCAGCAGATCAGATAGCAATCAGCCCCAGCATTTT. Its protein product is CASRSDSNQPQHF.

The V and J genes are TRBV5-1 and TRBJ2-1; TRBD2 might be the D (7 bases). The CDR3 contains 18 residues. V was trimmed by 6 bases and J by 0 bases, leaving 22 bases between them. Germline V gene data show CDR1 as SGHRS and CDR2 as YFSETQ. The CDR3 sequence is CASKVTGSGGGSYNEQFF. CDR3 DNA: TGCGCCAGCAAGGTGACGGGGTCGGGGGGCGGCTCCTACAATGAGCAGTTCTTC.

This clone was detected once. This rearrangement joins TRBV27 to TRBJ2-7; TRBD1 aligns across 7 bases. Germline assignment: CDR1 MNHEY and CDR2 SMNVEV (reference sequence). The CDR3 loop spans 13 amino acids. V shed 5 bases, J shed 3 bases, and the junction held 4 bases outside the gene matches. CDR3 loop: CASSPGQSYEQYF. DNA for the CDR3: TGTGCCAGCAGTCCGGGACAGAGCTACGAGCAGTACTTC.